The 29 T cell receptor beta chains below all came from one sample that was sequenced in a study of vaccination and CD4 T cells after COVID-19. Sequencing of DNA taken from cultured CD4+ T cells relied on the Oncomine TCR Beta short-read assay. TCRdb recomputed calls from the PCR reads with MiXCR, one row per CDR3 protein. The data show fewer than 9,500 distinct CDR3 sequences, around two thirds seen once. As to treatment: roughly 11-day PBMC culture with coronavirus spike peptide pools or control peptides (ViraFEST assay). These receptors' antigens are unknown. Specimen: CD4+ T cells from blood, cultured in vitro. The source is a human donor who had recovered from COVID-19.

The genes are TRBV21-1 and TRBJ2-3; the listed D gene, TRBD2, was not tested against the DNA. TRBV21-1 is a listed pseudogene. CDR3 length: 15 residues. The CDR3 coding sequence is TGTGCCAGCAGCAAAGCGCTAGCGGGAGCAGATACGCAGTATTTT. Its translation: CASSKALAGADTQYF.

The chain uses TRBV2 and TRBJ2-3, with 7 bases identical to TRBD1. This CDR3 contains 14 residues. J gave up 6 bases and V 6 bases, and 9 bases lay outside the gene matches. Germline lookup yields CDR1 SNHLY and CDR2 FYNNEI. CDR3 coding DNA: TGTGCCAGCAGACTACTGGACAGGCGGGATACGCAGTATTTT. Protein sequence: CASRLLDRRDTQYF.

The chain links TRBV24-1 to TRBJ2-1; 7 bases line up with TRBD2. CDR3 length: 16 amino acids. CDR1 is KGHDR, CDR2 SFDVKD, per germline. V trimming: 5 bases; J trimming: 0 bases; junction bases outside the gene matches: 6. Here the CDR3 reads CATSGARGSSYNEQFF. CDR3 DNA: TGTGCCACCAGTGGAGCGCGGGGGAGCTCCTACAATGAGCAGTTCTTC.

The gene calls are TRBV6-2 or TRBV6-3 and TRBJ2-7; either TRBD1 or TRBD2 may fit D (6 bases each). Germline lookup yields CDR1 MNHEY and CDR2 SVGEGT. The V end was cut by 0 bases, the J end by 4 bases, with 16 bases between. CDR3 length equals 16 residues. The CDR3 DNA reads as TGTGCCAGCAGTTACTCGGTGGGGGGCGCACGGTACGAGCAGTACTTC. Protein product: CASSYSVGGARYEQYF.

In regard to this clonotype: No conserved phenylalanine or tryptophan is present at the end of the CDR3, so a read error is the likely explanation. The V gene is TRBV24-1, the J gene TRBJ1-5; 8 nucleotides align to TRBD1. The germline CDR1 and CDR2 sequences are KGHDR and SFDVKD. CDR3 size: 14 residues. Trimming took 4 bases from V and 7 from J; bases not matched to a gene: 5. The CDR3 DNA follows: TGTGCCACCAGTGACCCGGACAGGGTGCAGCCCCAGCATTCT. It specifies CATSDPDRVQPQHS.

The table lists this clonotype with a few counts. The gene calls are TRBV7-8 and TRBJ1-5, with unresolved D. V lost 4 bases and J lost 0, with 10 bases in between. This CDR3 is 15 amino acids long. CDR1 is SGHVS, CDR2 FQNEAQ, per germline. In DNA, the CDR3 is TGTGCCAGCAGCTCCCAGCCCCATAGCAATCAGCCCCAGCATTTT. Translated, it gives CASSSQPHSNQPQHF.

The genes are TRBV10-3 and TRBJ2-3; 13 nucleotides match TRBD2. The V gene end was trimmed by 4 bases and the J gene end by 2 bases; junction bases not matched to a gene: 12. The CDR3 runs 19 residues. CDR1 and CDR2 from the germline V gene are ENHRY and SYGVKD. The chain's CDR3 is CAISGRLTGTSGDTDTQYF. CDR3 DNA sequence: TGTGCCATCAGTGGAAGACTCACCGGGACTAGCGGGGACACAGATACGCAGTATTTT.

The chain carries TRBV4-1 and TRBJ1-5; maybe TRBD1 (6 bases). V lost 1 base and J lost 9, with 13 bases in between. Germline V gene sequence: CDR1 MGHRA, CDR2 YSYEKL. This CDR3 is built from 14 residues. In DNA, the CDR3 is TGCGCCAGCAGCCAAGGCAGGGGTCAGGGGCCCCAGCATTTT. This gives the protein CASSQGRGQGPQHF.

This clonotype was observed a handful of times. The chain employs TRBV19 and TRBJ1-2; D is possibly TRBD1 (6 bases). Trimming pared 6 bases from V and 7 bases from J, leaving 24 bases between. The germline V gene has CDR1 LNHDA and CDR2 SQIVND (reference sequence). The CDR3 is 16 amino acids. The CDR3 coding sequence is TGTGCCAGTAGCTCCTCCTCGACAGGCTTTGGAGGTGGCTACACCTTC. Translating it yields CASSSSSTGFGGGYTF.

CDR3 in DNA: TGCAGTGCCCCCTCTTCCCGGGACACAGATACGCAGTATTTT. Its translation is CSAPSSRDTDTQYF. The genes are TRBV20-1 and TRBJ2-3; the D gene is possibly TRBD2 (5 bases). Trimming took 6 bases from V and 2 from J, leaving 15 bases between them. The germline gives CDR1 DFQATT, CDR2 SNEGSKA (reference sequence). This CDR3 is built from 14 residues.

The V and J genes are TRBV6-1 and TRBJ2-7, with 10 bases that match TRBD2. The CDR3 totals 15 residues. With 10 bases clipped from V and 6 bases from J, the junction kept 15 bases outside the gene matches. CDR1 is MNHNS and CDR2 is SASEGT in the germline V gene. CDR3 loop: CATLIWASGSGEQYF. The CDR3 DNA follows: TGTGCCACCCTCATCTGGGCTAGCGGGAGCGGCGAGCAGTACTTC.

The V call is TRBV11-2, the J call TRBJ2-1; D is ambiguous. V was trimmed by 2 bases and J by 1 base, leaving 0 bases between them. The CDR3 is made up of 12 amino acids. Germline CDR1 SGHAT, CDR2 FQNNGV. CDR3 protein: CASSLSYNEQFF. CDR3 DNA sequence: TGTGCCAGCAGCTTATCCTACAATGAGCAGTTCTTC.

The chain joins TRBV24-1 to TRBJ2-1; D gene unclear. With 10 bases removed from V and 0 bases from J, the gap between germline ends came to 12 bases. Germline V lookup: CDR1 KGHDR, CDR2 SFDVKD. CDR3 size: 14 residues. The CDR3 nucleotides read TGTGCCACTTCGAGTAGCAGCTCCTACAATGAGCAGTTCTTC. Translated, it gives CATSSSSSYNEQFF.

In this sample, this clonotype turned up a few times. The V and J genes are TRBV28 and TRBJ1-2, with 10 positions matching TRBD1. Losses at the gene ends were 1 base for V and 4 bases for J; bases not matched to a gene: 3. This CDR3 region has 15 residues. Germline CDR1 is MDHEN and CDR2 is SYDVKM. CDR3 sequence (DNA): TGTGCCAGCAGTTTATCAGGGACAGGGGCCTATGGCTACACCTTC. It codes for CASSLSGTGAYGYTF.

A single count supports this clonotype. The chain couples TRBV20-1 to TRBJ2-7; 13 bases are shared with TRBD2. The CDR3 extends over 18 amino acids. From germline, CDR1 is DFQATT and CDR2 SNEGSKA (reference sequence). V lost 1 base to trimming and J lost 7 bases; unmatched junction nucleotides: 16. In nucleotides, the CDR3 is TGCAGTGCTAGAGGGGGTACTAGCGGGAGGGCCGGCACGAGAGAGCAGTACTTC. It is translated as CSARGGTSGRAGTREQYF.

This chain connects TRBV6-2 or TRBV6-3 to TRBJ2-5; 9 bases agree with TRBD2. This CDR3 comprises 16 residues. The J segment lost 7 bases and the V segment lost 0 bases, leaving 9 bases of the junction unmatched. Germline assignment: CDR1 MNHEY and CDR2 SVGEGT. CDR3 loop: CASSYSTSGGTGTQYF. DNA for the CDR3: TGTGCCAGCAGTTACTCGACTAGCGGAGGCACGGGGACCCAGTACTTC.

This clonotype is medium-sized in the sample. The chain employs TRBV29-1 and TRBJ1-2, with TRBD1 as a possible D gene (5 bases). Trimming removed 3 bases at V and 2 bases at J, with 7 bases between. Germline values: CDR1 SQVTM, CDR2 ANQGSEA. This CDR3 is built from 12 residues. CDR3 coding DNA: TGCAGCGTTGAGAACAGGAACTATGGCTACACCTTC. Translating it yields CSVENRNYGYTF.

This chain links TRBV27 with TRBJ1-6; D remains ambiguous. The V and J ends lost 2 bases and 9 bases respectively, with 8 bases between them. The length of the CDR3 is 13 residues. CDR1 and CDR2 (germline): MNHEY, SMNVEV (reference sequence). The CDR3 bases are TGTGCCAGCAGTTTAAGGGCAGGTTCACCCCTCCACTTT. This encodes CASSLRAGSPLHF.

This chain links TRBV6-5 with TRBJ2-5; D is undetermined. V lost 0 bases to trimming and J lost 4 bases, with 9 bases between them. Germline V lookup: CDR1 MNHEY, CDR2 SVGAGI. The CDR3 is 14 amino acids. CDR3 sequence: CASSYSFSGETQYF. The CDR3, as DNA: TGTGCCAGCAGTTACTCATTTTCCGGAGAGACCCAGTACTTC.

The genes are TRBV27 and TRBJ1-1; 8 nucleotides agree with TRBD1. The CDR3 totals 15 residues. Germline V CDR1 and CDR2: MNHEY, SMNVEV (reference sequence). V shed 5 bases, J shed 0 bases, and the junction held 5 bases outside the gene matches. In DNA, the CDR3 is TGTGCCAGCAGTCGGACAGGGTCGCTGAACACTGAAGCTTTCTTT. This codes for CASSRTGSLNTEAFF.

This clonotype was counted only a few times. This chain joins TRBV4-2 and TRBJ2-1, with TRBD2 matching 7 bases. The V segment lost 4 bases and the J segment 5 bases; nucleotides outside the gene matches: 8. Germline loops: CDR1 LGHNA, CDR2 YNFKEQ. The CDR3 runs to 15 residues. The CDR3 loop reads CASSPFGGGNNEQFF. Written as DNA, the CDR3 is TGTGCCAGCAGCCCTTTTGGGGGGGGGAACAATGAGCAGTTCTTC.

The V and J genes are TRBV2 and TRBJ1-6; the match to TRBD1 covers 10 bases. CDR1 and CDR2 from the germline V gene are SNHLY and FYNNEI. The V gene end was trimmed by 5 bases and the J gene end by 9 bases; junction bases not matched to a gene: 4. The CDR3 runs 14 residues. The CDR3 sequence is CASSKGQGTSPLHF. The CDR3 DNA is TGTGCCAGCAGTAAGGGACAGGGGACTTCACCCCTCCACTTT.

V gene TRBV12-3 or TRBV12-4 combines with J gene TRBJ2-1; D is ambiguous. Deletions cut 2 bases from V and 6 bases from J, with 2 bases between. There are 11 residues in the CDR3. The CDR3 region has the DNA TGTGCCAGCAGTTTAATCAATGAGCAGTTCTTC. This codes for CASSLINEQFF.

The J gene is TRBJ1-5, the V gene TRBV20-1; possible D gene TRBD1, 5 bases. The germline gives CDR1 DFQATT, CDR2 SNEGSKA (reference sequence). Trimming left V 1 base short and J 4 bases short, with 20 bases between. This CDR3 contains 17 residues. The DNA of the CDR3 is TGCAGTGCTAGAGTTCCCAAGATAGGGGCCTCTAATCAGCCCCAGCATTTT. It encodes CSARVPKIGASNQPQHF.

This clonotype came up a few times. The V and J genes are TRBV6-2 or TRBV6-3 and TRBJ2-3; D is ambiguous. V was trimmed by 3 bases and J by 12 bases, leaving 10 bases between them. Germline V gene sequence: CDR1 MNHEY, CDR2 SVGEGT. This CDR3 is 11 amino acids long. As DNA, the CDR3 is TGTGCCAGCAGTTATCAAGGTCCTCAGTATTTT. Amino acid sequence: CASSYQGPQYF.

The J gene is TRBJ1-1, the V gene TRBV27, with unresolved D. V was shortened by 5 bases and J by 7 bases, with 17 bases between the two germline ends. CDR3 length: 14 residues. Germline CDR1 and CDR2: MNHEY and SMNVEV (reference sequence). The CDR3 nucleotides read TGTGCCAGCAGTGGAGGGAGGGTGGATAGTGAAGCTTTCTTT. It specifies CASSGGRVDSEAFF.

CDR3 nucleotides: TGTGCCAGCAGCGTAGGACGGGGTTATGGCTACACCTTC. This encodes CASSVGRGYGYTF. This sequence joins TRBV9 and TRBJ1-2, with D unresolved. Trimming removed 0 bases at V and 5 bases at J, with 8 bases between. Germline V gene data show CDR1 as SGDLS and CDR2 as YYNGEE. The CDR3 contains 13 residues.

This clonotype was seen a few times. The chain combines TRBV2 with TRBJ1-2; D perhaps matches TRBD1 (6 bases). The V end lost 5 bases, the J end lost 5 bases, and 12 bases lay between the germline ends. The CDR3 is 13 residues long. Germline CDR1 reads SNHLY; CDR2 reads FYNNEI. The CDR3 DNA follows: TGTGCCAGCAGTACAGGGCCTCGGTATGGCTACACCTTC. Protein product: CASSTGPRYGYTF.

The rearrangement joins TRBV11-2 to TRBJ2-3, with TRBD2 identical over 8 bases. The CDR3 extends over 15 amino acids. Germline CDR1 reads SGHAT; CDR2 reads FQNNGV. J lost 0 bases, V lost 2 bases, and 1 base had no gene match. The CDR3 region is CASSLPGGSTDTQYF. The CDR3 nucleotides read TGTGCCAGCAGCTTACCGGGGGGGAGCACAGATACGCAGTATTTT. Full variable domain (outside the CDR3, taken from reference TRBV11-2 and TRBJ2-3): EAGVAQSPRYKIIEKRQSVAFWCNPISGHATLYWYQQILGQGPKLLIQFQNNGVVDDSQLPKDRFSAERLKGVDSTLKIQPAKLEDSAVYLCASSLPGGSTDTQYFGPGTRLTVL.